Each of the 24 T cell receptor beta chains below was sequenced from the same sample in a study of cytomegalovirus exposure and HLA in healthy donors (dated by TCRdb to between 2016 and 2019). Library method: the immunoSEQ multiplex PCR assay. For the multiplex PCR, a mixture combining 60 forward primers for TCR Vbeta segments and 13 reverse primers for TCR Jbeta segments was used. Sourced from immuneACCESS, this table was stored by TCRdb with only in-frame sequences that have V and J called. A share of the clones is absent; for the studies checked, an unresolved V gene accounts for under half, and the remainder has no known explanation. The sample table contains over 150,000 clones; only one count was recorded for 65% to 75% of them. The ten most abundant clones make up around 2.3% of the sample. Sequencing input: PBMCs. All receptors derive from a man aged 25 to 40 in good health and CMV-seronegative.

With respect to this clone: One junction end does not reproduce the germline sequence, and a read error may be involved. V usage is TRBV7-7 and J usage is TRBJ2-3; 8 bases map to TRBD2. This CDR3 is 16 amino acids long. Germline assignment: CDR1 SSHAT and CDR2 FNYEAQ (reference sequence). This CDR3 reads CASSLGSGATTDTQYF. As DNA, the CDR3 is TGTGCTAGCAGCTTAGGTAGCGGGGCCACCACAGATACGCAGTATTTT. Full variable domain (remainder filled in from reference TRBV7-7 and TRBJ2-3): GAGVSQSPRYKVTKRGQDVTLRCDPISSHATLYWYQQALGQGPEFLTYFNYEAQPDKSGLPSDRFSAERPEGSISTLTIQRTEQRDSAMYRCASSLGSGATTDTQYFGPGTRLTVL.

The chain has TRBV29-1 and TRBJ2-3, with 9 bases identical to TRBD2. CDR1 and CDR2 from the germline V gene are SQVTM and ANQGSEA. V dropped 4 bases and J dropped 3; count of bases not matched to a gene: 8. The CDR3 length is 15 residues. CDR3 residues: CSVARGLANTDTQYF. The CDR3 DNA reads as TGCAGCGTTGCCCGGGGACTAGCCAATACAGATACGCAGTATTTT.

The DNA of the CDR3 is TGCGCCAGCAGCTGGCGTCCGGGGGAGCAGTTCTTC. Amino acid sequence: CASSWRPGEQFF. This sequence joins TRBV5-1 and TRBJ2-1, with D tentatively TRBD2 (5 bases). The V gene's germline CDR1 is SGHRS and CDR2 YFSETQ. The CDR3 spans 12 residues. V was cut by 3 bases and J by 10 bases, with 11 bases left in between.

The CDR3 protein is CASSRQGARGEHQPQHF. Written as DNA, the CDR3 is TGTGCCAGCAGCCGACAGGGGGCGCGAGGGGAACATCAGCCCCAGCATTTT. This rearrangement joins TRBV7-6 to TRBJ1-5; 10 bases match TRBD1. Losses at the gene ends were 5 bases for V and 5 bases for J; bases not matched to a gene: 12. Germline CDR1 SGHVS, CDR2 FNYEAQ. This CDR3 spans 17 amino acids.

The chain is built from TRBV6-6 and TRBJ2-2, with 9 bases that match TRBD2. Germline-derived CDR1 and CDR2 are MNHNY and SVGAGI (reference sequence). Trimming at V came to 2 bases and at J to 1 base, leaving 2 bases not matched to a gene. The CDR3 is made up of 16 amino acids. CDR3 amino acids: CASSYELAGNTGELFF. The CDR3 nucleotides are TGTGCCAGCAGTTACGAACTAGCGGGGAACACCGGGGAGCTGTTTTTT.

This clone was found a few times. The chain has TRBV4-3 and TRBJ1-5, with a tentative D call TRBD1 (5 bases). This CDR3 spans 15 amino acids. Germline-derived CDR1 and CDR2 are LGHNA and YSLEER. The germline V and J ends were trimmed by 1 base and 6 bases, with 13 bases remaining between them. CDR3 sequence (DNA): TGCGCCAGCAGCCAAGTGGAGGGGATGGGTCAGCCCCAGCATTTT. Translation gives CASSQVEGMGQPQHF.

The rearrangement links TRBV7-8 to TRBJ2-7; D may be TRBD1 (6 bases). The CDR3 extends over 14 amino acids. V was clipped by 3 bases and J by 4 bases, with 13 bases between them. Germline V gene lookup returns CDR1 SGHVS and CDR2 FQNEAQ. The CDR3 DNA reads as TGTGCCAGCAGCTTCCCCAGGGGAGAGTACGAGCAGTACTTC. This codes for CASSFPRGEYEQYF.

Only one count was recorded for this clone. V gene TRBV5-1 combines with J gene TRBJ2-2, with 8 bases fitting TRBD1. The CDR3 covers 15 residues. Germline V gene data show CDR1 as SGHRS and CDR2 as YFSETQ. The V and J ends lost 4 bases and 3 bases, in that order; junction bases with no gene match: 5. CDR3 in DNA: TGCGCCAGCAGCGAACGGACAGGGCACACCGGGGAGCTGTTTTTT. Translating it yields CASSERTGHTGELFF.

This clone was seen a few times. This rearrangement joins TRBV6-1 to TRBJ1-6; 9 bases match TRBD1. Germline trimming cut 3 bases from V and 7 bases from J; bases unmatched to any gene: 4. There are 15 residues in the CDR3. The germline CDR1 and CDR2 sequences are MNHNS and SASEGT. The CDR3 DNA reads TGTGCCAGCAGTGACGGGACAGGGACAAATTCACCCCTCCACTTT. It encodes CASSDGTGTNSPLHF.

CDR3 coding DNA: TGTGCCAGCAGTGACGCTTGGACAGCTGATTACGGGGAGCAGTACTTC. Protein: CASSDAWTADYGEQYF. The V and J genes are TRBV6-4 and TRBJ2-7; TRBD1 is a possible D gene (6 bases). Per the germline V gene, CDR1 is MRHNA and CDR2 is SNTAGT. V dropped 2 bases and J dropped 7 bases, with 21 bases sitting between them. CDR3 length: 16 residues.

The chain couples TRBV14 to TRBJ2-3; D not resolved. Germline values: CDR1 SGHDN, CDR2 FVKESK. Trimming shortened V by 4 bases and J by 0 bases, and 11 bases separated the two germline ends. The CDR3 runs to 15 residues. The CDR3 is CASSLQLASTDTQYF. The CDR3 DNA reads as TGTGCCAGCAGCCTACAGCTGGCGAGCACAGATACGCAGTATTTT.

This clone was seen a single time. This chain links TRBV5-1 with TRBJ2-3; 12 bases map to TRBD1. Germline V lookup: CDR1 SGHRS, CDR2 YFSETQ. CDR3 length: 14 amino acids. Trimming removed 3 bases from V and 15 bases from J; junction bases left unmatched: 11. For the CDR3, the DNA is TGCGCCAGCAGCTCCGGGACAGGGGGCGAAGTAGGCTATTTT. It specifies CASSSGTGGEVGYF.

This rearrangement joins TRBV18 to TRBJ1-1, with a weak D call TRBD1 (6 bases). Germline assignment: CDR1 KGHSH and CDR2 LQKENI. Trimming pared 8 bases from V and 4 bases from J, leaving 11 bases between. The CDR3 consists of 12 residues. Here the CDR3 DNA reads TGTGCCAGCAAGGGAGGGGGCACTGAAGCTTTCTTT. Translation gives CASKGGGTEAFF.

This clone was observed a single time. The CDR3 is CASSYRDLSGEKLFF. The CDR3 region has the DNA TGTGCCAGCAGTTACAGGGACCTTTCTGGGGAAAAACTGTTTTTT. This sequence joins TRBV2 and TRBJ1-4; D is perhaps TRBD1 (6 bases). Trimming left V 5 bases short and J 8 bases short, with 18 bases between. The V gene's germline CDR1 is SNHLY and CDR2 FYNNEI. The CDR3 is made up of 15 amino acids.

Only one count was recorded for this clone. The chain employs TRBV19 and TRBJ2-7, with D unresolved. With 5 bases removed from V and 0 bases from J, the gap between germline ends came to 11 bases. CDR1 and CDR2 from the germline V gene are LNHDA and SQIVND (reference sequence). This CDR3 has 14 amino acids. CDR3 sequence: CASSLNRISYEQYF. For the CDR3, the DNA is TGTGCCAGTAGTCTTAACAGAATCTCCTACGAGCAGTACTTC.

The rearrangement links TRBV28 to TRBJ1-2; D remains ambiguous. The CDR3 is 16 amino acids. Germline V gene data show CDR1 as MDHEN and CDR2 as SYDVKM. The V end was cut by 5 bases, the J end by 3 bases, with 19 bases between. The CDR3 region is CASSLTTPDTYYGYTF. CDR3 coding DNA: TGTGCCAGCAGTCTAACCACTCCCGATACTTACTATGGCTACACCTTC.

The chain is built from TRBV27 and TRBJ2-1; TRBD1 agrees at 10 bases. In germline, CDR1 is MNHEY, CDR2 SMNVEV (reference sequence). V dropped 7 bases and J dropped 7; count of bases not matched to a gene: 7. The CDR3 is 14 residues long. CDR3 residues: CASKTGTGENEQFF. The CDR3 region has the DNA TGTGCCAGCAAGACCGGGACAGGGGAAAATGAGCAGTTCTTC.

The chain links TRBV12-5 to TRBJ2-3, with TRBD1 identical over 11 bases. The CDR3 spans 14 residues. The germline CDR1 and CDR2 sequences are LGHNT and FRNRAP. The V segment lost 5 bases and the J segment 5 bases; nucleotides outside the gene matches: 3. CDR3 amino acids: CASGRDRGEDTQYF. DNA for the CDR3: TGTGCTAGTGGTCGGGACAGGGGGGAAGATACGCAGTATTTT.

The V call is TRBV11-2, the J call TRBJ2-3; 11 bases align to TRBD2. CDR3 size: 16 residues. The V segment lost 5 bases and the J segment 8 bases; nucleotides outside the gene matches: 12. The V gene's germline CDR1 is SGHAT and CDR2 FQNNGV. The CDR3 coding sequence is TGTGCCAGCAGCCCGATAGCGGGGGGGCCTCGTTTTACGCAGTATTTT. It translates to CASSPIAGGPRFTQYF.

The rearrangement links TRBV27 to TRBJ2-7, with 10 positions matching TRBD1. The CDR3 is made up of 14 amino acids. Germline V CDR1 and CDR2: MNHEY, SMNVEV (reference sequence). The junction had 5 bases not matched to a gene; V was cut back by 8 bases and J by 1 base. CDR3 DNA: TGTGCCAGCGGTAGGGACAGGGGTTCCTACGAGCAGTACTTC. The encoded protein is CASGRDRGSYEQYF.

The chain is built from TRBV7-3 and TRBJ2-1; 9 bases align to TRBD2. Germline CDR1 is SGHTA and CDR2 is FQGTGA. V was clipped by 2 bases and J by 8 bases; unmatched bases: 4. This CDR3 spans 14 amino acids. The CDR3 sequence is CASSLAGGLDEQFF. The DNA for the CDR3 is TGTGCCAGCAGCTTAGCGGGGGGGCTGGATGAGCAGTTCTTC.

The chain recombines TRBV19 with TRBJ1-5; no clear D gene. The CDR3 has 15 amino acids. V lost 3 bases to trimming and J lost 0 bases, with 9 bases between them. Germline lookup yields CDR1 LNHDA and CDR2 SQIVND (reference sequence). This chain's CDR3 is CASSMGGYSNQPQHF. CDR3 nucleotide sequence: TGTGCCAGTAGTATGGGAGGATATAGCAATCAGCCCCAGCATTTT.

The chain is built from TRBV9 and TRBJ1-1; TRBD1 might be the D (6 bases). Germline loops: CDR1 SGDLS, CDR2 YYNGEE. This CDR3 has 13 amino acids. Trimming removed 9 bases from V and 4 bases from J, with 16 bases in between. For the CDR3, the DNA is TGTGCCACCTCTAGGACAGACTCCACTGAAGCTTTCTTT. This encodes CATSRTDSTEAFF. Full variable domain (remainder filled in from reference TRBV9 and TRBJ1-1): DSGVTQTPKHLITATGQRVTLRCSPRSGDLSVYWYQQSLDQGLQFLIQYYNGEERAKGNILERFSAQQFPDLHSELNLSSLELGDSALYFCATSRTDSTEAFFGQGTRLTVV.

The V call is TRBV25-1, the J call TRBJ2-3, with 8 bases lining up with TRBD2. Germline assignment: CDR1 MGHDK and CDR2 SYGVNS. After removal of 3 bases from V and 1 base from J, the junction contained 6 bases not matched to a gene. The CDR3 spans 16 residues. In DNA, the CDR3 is TGTGCCAGCAGTGATCCCGGAGCGGGGGGCACAGATACGCAGTATTTT. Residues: CASSDPGAGGTDTQYF.